One sample yielded the 5 T cell receptor beta chains listed below, sequenced in a study of cytomegalovirus exposure and HLA in healthy donors. The data were produced by immunoSEQ multiplex PCR, yet TCRdb's version contains in-frame clones alone and is incomplete. This sample yields 150,000 to 200,000 clones, of which roughly 80% are seen a single time; less than 8.5% belongs to the top ten. Material: PBMCs. Receptors originate from a man aged 18 to 30 in good health and CMV-seropositive.

This clone was recorded a few times. The same CDR3 can be traced to other DNA sequences in this sample. The rearrangement uses TRBV27 and TRBJ1-2; 9 nucleotides line up with TRBD1. Trimming removed 3 bases from V and 4 bases from J; junction bases left unmatched: 0. Germline CDR1 is MNHEY and CDR2 is SMNVEV (reference sequence). The CDR3 consists of 13 residues. In nucleotides, the CDR3 is TGTGCCAGCAGTTTGACAGGGGGCTATGGCTACACCTTC. Translating gives CASSLTGGYGYTF.

The chain has TRBV4-2 and TRBJ2-7; possibly TRBD1 for D (6 bases). This CDR3 has 16 residues. Per germline, CDR1 LGHNA and CDR2 YNFKEQ. Trimming took off 4 bases at V and 1 base at J, with 17 bases between the two ends. The CDR3 here is CASSPGPRGPSYEQYF. DNA for the CDR3: TGTGCCAGCAGCCCGGGGCCCAGGGGACCTTCCTACGAGCAGTACTTC.

The J gene is TRBJ2-7, the V gene TRBV2; 8 nucleotides agree with TRBD2. The J segment lost 4 bases and the V segment lost 5 bases, leaving 10 bases of the junction unmatched. The CDR3 consists of 15 residues. The germline CDR1 and CDR2 sequences are SNHLY and FYNNEI. This chain's CDR3 is CASSLYGTSEYEQYF. The CDR3 nucleotides are TGTGCCAGCAGTTTATATGGGACTAGTGAATACGAGCAGTACTTC.

This clone came up a few times. The CDR3 is CASKRTDPYGYTF. The CDR3 coding sequence is TGTGCCAGTAAGAGGACAGACCCCTATGGCTACACCTTC. The gene calls are TRBV6-1 and TRBJ1-2; TRBD1 is a possible D gene (6 bases). The V end lost 9 bases, the J end lost 4 bases, and 15 bases lay between the germline ends. CDR3 length: 13 amino acids. Germline CDR1 reads MNHNS; CDR2 reads SASEGT.

The CDR3 sequence: CASSLFLRGETQYF. DNA of the CDR3: TGTGCCAGCAGTTTATTCCTCAGGGGGGAGACCCAGTACTTC. The J gene is TRBJ2-5, the V gene TRBV27, with TRBD1 identical over 7 bases. V trimming: 1 base; J trimming: 5 bases; junction bases outside the gene matches: 4. Per germline, CDR1 MNHEY and CDR2 SMNVEV (reference sequence). This CDR3 spans 14 amino acids.